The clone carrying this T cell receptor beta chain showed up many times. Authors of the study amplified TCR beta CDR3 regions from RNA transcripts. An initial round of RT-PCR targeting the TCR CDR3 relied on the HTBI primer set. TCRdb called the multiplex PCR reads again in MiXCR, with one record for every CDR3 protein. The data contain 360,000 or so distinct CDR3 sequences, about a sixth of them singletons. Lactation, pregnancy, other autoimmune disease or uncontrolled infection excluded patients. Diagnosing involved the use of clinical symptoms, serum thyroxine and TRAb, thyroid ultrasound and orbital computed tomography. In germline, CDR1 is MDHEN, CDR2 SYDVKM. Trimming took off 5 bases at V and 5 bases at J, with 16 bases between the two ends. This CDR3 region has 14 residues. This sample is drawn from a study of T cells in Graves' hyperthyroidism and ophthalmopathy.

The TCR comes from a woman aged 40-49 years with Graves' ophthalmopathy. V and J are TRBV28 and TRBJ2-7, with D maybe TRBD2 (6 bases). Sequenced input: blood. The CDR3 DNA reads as TGTGCCAGCAGTCCGCAAGGCCGGGAGCACGAGCAGTACTTC. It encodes CASSPQGREHEQYF.